This T cell receptor (beta chain) comes out of a study of T cells in Graves' hyperthyroidism and ophthalmopathy. General study results and limits: Researchers found most expanded thyroid clonotypes above 0.001 in blood as well.

As to this clonotype: Its antigen remains unknown.

Patients were excluded because of uncontrolled infection, other autoimmune disease, pregnancy or lactation. Amplification yielded TCR beta CDR3 regions, with RNA transcripts as the source. The HTBI primer set was used in a first-round RT-PCR of the TCR CDR3. TCRdb re-called the multiplex PCR reads with MiXCR, one entry per CDR3 protein. Seen here are more than 550,000 distinct CDR3 sequences, 45% observed once, and the top ten hold more than 7%. Germline assignment: CDR1 SNHLY and CDR2 FYNNEI. The CDR3 contains 16 residues. Trimming removed 6 bases from V and 2 bases from J; junction bases left unmatched: 9.

This clonotype was obtained from an adult man with Graves' disease, either hyperthyroidism or ophthalmopathy (not recorded which). The J gene is TRBJ1-2, the V gene TRBV2; TRBD1 aligns across 10 bases. Sequencing was performed on peripheral blood or thyroid tissue (not recorded which). The CDR3 loop is CASSLGRQGANYGYTF. CDR3 nucleotide sequence: TGTGCCAGCAGCTTAGGGAGACAGGGGGCGAACTATGGCTACACCTTC.